The 15 T cell receptor beta chains below all came from one sample that was sequenced in a study of cytomegalovirus exposure and HLA in healthy donors. This PCR relied on a set of 60 Vbeta primers and 13 Jbeta primers. The data were produced by immunoSEQ multiplex PCR, yet TCRdb's version contains in-frame clones alone and is incomplete. The table records tens of thousands of clones, approximately 67% of them present only once. Specimen: PBMCs. The origin of the receptors is a woman aged 25 to 39 in good health and CMV-seronegative.

This chain uses TRBV11-2 with TRBJ2-1, with 7 positions matching TRBD2. The CDR3 consists of 16 residues. CDR1 is SGHAT, CDR2 FQNNGV, per germline. V lost 2 bases, J lost 0 bases, and 4 bases stayed unmatched. Here the CDR3 reads CASSLSTSSSYNEQFF. In nucleotides, the CDR3 is TGTGCCAGCAGCTTATCGACTAGCAGCTCCTACAATGAGCAGTTCTTC. Supplemented by reference TRBV11-2 and TRBJ2-1, the full variable domain reads EAGVAQSPRYKIIEKRQSVAFWCNPISGHATLYWYQQILGQGPKLLIQFQNNGVVDDSQLPKDRFSAERLKGVDSTLKIQPAKLEDSAVYLCASSLSTSSSYNEQFFGPGTRLTVL.

The chain links TRBV6-1 to TRBJ1-1, with 8 bases that match TRBD1. CDR3 size: 14 residues. V dropped 2 bases and J dropped 4; count of bases not matched to a gene: 3. Germline V gives CDR1 MNHNS, CDR2 SASEGT. In nucleotides, the CDR3 is TGTGCCAGCAGTGAATACAGGGGGGGCACTGAAGCTTTCTTT. Its translation: CASSEYRGGTEAFF.

Only a few counts were recorded for this clone. This rearrangement joins TRBV5-1 to TRBJ2-3; maybe TRBD1 (6 bases). V was clipped by 0 bases and J by 5 bases, with 10 bases between them. Looked up from germline, CDR1 is SGHRS and CDR2 is YFSETQ. This CDR3 has 14 amino acids. The CDR3 DNA sequence: TGCGCCAGCAGCTTGGGGGGGCGGGTAGATACGCAGTATTTT. Translation: CASSLGGRVDTQYF.

The chain joins TRBV19 to TRBJ2-1; D is unresolved. This CDR3 spans 11 amino acids. Germline loops: CDR1 LNHDA, CDR2 SQIVND (reference sequence). The V gene lost 5 bases and the J gene lost 9 bases, with 8 bases spanning the gap. CDR3 coding DNA: TGTGCCAGTAGTGATCGGGTTGAGCAGTTCTTC. Residues: CASSDRVEQFF.

The gene calls are TRBV18 and TRBJ1-3; D is undetermined. Germline V gives CDR1 KGHSH, CDR2 LQKENI. V was shortened by 4 bases and J by 0 bases, with 10 bases between the two germline ends. The CDR3 consists of 15 residues. The CDR3: CASSHPMSSGNTIYF. DNA for the CDR3: TGTGCCAGCTCACACCCCATGAGCTCTGGAAACACCATATATTTT.

The rearrangement joins TRBV18 to TRBJ1-2, with TRBD1 identical over 11 bases. V dropped 8 bases and J dropped 4; count of bases not matched to a gene: 0. The germline gives CDR1 KGHSH, CDR2 LQKENI. The CDR3 runs 12 residues. CDR3 sequence reads: CASGQGAYGYTF. In DNA, the CDR3 is TGTGCCAGCGGACAGGGGGCCTATGGCTACACCTTC.

The chain employs TRBV27 and TRBJ2-4, with TRBD2 matching 8 bases. This CDR3 has 15 amino acids. CDR1 is MNHEY and CDR2 is SMNVEV in the germline V gene (reference sequence). Losses at the gene ends were 5 bases for V and 8 bases for J; bases not matched to a gene: 11. The CDR3: CASSQSSGSWDIQYF. The DNA of the CDR3 is TGTGCCAGCAGTCAATCTAGCGGGTCTTGGGACATTCAGTACTTC.

This clone was counted once. The chain carries TRBV30 and TRBJ1-2, with D perhaps TRBD1 (5 bases). Germline V gene lookup returns CDR1 GTSNPN and CDR2 SVGIG (reference sequence). The CDR3 has 13 residues. Trimming removed 0 bases from V and 3 bases from J, with 8 bases in between. The CDR3 DNA is TGTGCCTGGAGTGTCTCGACAGACTATGGCTACACCTTC. This sequence encodes CAWSVSTDYGYTF. Based on the CDR3 plus reference TRBV30 and TRBJ1-2, the full variable domain is SQTIHQWPATLVQPVGSPLSLECTVEGTSNPNLYWYRQAAGRGLQLLFYSVGIGQISSEVPQNLSASRPQDRQFILSSKKLLLSDSGFYLCAWSVSTDYGYTFGSGTRLTVV.

The chain employs TRBV4-1 and TRBJ2-1; the match to TRBD1 covers 10 bases. Germline V gene lookup returns CDR1 MGHRA and CDR2 YSYEKL. The V segment lost 3 bases and the J segment 6 bases; nucleotides outside the gene matches: 8. CDR3 length equals 16 residues. The DNA of the CDR3 is TGCGCCAGCAGCCAGGGGGACAGGGGCTTCCGCAATGAGCAGTTCTTC. Translated: CASSQGDRGFRNEQFF.

Worth noting for this clone: The same CDR3 is also encoded by other DNA sequences in this sample. V gene TRBV7-2 combines with J gene TRBJ2-7, with 11 bases that match TRBD2. CDR1 is SGHTA and CDR2 is FQGNSA in the germline V gene. The CDR3 length is 15 residues. The V and J ends lost 6 bases and 4 bases, in that order; junction bases with no gene match: 8. The CDR3 region has the DNA TGTGCCAGCAGGAAAGGGACTAGCGGTTTTTACGAGCAGTACTTC. Translated: CASRKGTSGFYEQYF.

The CDR3 nucleotides read TGTGCCAGCAGCTTAGCTAGGTCGGGGTACTCCTACAATGAGCAGTTCTTC. The encoded protein is CASSLARSGYSYNEQFF. The V call is TRBV7-8, the J call TRBJ2-1, with D perhaps TRBD2 (5 bases). The CDR3 is 17 residues long. The germline V and J ends were trimmed by 0 bases and 0 bases, with 12 bases remaining between them. Germline CDR1 and CDR2: SGHVS and FQNEAQ.

This chain uses TRBV7-2 with TRBJ2-1, with TRBD2 matching over 9 bases. Germline V gene data show CDR1 as SGHTA and CDR2 as FQGNSA. The CDR3 consists of 14 residues. After removal of 3 bases from V and 10 bases from J, the junction contained 7 bases not matched to a gene. CDR3 nucleotide sequence: TGTGCCAGCAGCTTCCAGCGGGGGGTAGTGGAGCAGTTCTTC. It translates to CASSFQRGVVEQFF.

The rearrangement joins TRBV6-5 to TRBJ1-1; D is perhaps TRBD1 (5 bases). Per germline, CDR1 MNHEY and CDR2 SVGAGI. This CDR3 has 13 residues. The ends were cut back, 5 bases at V and 3 bases at J, with 10 bases in the middle. The CDR3 DNA is TGTGCCAGCAGTGAAGGGGTTTACACTGAAGCTTTCTTT. Translating it yields CASSEGVYTEAFF.

This clone was seen a few times. CDR3 region: CASSPAGTTTGGAFF. CDR3 coding DNA: TGTGCCAGCAGCCCCGCCGGGACGACCACCGGGGGGGCTTTCTTT. The chain combines TRBV7-8 with TRBJ1-1, with D maybe TRBD1 (5 bases). Trimming left V 5 bases short and J 11 bases short, with 24 bases between. CDR1 and CDR2 (germline): SGHVS, FQNEAQ. The CDR3 length is 15 residues.

The genes are TRBV7-2 and TRBJ2-5; D possibly corresponds to TRBD2 (5 bases). V gave up 0 bases and J gave up 11 bases, with 13 bases separating them. This CDR3 region has 13 residues. Germline CDR1 and CDR2: SGHTA and FQGNSA. CDR3 sequence (DNA): TGTGCCAGCAGCTTAGCCTTCGGCGGGCTTCAGTACTTC. This gives the protein CASSLAFGGLQYF. Based on the CDR3 plus reference TRBV7-2 and TRBJ2-5, the full variable domain is GAGVSQSPSNKVTEKGKDVELRCDPISGHTALYWYRQSLGQGLEFLIYFQGNSAPDKSGLPSDRFSAERTGGSVSTLTIQRTQQEDSAVYLCASSLAFGGLQYFGPGTRLLVL.